This entry concerns a single T cell receptor beta chain. The source of the sample is a study of blood T cell repertoires in COVID-19. The germline gives CDR1 ENHRY, CDR2 SYGVKD. The CDR3 loop spans 12 amino acids. Deletions cut 11 bases from V and 4 bases from J, with 14 bases between. Generated by immunoSEQ multiplex PCR, the TCRdb table keeps only in-frame clones and is missing some. The profile covers about 400,000 clones, with roughly 90% appearing a single time and around 1.4% taken by the ten largest. The specimen was peripheral blood. The TCR was taken from a woman in her 30s with active or convalescent COVID-19. J is TRBJ1-2 and V is TRBV10-3; the D is unclear. CDR3 sequence (DNA): TGTGCCGTCGCGTCGACTTCCTATGGCTACACCTTC. Translation: CAVASTSYGYTF.